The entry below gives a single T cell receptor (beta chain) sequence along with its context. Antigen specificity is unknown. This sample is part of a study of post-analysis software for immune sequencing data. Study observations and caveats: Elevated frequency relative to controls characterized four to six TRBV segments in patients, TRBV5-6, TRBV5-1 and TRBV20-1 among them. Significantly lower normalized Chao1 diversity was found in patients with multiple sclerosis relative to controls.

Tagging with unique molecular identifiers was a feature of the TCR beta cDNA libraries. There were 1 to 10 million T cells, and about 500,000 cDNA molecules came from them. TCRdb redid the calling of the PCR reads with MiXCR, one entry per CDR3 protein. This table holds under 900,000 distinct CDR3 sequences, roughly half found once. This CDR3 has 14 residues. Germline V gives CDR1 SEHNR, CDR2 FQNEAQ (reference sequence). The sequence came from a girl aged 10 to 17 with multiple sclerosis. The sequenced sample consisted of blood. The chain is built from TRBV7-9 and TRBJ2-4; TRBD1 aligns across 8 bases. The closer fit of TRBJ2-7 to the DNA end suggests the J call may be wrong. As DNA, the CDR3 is TGTGCCAGCAGCTTAGTACAGGGGGAAAACGAGCAGTACTTC. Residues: CASSLVQGENEQYF.